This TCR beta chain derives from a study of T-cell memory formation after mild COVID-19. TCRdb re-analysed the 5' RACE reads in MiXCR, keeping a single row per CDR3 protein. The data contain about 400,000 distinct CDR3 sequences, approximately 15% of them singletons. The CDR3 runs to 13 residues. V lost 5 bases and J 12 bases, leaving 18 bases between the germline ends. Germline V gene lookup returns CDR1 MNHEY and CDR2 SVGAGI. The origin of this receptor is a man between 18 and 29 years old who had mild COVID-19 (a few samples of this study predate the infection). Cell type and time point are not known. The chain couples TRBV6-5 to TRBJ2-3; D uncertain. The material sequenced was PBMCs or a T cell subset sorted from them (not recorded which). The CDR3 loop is CASSQGSYDIQYF. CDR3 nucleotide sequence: TGTGCCAGCAGTCAAGGAAGTTACGATATCCAGTATTTT.